A selection of T cell receptor beta chains follows, all from one sample in a study of shared clonotypes between healthy human individuals. The table came from immunoSEQ multiplex PCR; TCRdb's copy has only in-frame clones and leaves some out. The table lists about 110,000 clones, about 66% of them singletons. Sequencing used memory CD8+ T cells sorted from blood. The receptors here all came from a woman aged 30 to 39 in good health. Each CDR3 is given with its conserved first and last residue. A D gene is named only where the DNA matches it firmly. Size is omitted from some rows. Given values are once, few, many or a class for expanded clones.

clone size: .
V gene: TRBV19
J gene: TRBJ1-1
D gene: .
CDR3 DNA: TGTGCCAGTAGTATAGCCGGACATAAGAACACTGAAGCTTTCTTT
CDR3 protein: CASSIAGHKNTEAFF

clone size: few
V gene: TRBV28
J gene: TRBJ1-2
D gene: .
CDR3 DNA: TGTGCCAGCAGTTCGGACAGCGGGGGTCTCTATGGCTACACCTTC
CDR3 protein: CASSSDSGGLYGYTF

clone size: .
V gene: TRBV7-2
J gene: TRBJ2-1
D gene: TRBD2
CDR3 DNA: TGTGCCAGCAGCTTACGTCTAGCGGACGAGGGGTACAATGAGCAGTTCTTC
CDR3 protein: CASSLRLADEGYNEQFF

clone size: .
V gene: TRBV5-8
J gene: TRBJ1-2
D gene: .
CDR3 DNA: TGTGCCAGCAGCTTGGCCTCCCGGAGCTATGGCTACACCTTC
CDR3 protein: CASSLASRSYGYTF

clone size: many
V gene: TRBV19
J gene: TRBJ2-2
D gene: TRBD2
CDR3 DNA: TGTGCCAGCACGGGACTAGCGGGAGAAACCGGGGAGCTGTTTTTT
CDR3 protein: CASTGLAGETGELFF

clone size: .
V gene: TRBV5-1
J gene: TRBJ2-7
D gene: TRBD1
CDR3 DNA: TGCGCCAGCAGCCTGGGGGACAGCTCCTACGAGCAGTACTTC
CDR3 protein: CASSLGDSSYEQYF

clone size: .
V gene: TRBV7-3
J gene: TRBJ2-1
D gene: .
CDR3 DNA: TGTGCCAGCAGCTTATACGATTCGTCGCGGGGAAGGGGGAATGAGCAGTTCTTC
CDR3 protein: CASSLYDSSRGRGNEQFF

clone size: .
V gene: TRBV6-4
J gene: TRBJ2-2
D gene: .
CDR3 DNA: TGTGCCAGCAGTGAGGGTGGCAACACCGGGGAGCTGTTTTTT
CDR3 protein: CASSEGGNTGELFF

clone size: .
V gene: TRBV13
J gene: TRBJ2-5
D gene: .
CDR3 DNA: TGTGCCAGCAGCCGAGAGTTTGGCGCAGAGACCCAGTACTTC
CDR3 protein: CASSREFGAETQYF

clone size: .
V gene: TRBV7-9
J gene: TRBJ2-3
D gene: .
CDR3 DNA: TGTGCCAGCAGCCTGACTAGAAGCACAGATACGCAGTATTTT
CDR3 protein: CASSLTRSTDTQYF

clone size: .
V gene: TRBV20-1
J gene: TRBJ2-3
D gene: .
CDR3 DNA: TGCAGTGCTAGAGATGCCAGTACGCAGTATTTT
CDR3 protein: CSARDASTQYF

clone size: .
V gene: TRBV7-8
J gene: TRBJ2-3
D gene: .
CDR3 DNA: TGTGCCAGCAGTTCAGACCGTGGGGATACGCAGTATTTT
CDR3 protein: CASSSDRGDTQYF

clone size: .
V gene: TRBV9
J gene: TRBJ2-5
D gene: TRBD2
CDR3 DNA: TGTGCCAGCAGCGTAGTGAGCGGGGGCCCCCAAGAGACCCAGTACTTC
CDR3 protein: CASSVVSGGPQETQYF

clone size: .
V gene: TRBV7-6
J gene: TRBJ2-5
D gene: .
CDR3 DNA: TGTGCCAGCAGCTTATATGGGGACCAAGAGACCCAGTACTTC
CDR3 protein: CASSLYGDQETQYF

clone size: .
V gene: TRBV27
J gene: TRBJ2-2
D gene: TRBD2
CDR3 DNA: TGTGCCAGCAGTTTATTTCCCAGCGGGAGGGCCAATCCCGGGGAGCTGTTTTTT
CDR3 protein: CASSLFPSGRANPGELFF

clone size: .
V gene: TRBV6-4
J gene: TRBJ2-7
D gene: .
CDR3 DNA: TGTGCCAGCAGTGAAAAAACAGCGAGCTCCTACGAGCAGTACTTC
CDR3 protein: CASSEKTASSYEQYF

clone size: few
V gene: TRBV9
J gene: TRBJ2-7
D gene: .
CDR3 DNA: TGTGCCAGCAGCGCCGCTTGGGGGGGGCCCGAGCAGTACTTC
CDR3 protein: CASSAAWGGPEQYF

clone size: .
V gene: TRBV27
J gene: TRBJ2-3
D gene: .
CDR3 DNA: TGTGCCAGCGGCATAGGGGGGGATACGCAGTATTTT
CDR3 protein: CASGIGGDTQYF

clone size: many
V gene: TRBV6-5
J gene: TRBJ2-3
D gene: .
CDR3 DNA: TGTGCCAGCAGTTACTCTCGGGGGAACAGAGATACGCAGTATTTT
CDR3 protein: CASSYSRGNRDTQYF

clone size: many
V gene: TRBV2
J gene: TRBJ2-1
D gene: TRBD2
CDR3 DNA: TGTGCCAGCAGTGAAGGGGATGGGGTAGCGGGAGCTGATGAGCAGTTCTTC
CDR3 protein: CASSEGDGVAGADEQFF

clone size: .
V gene: TRBV10-3
J gene: TRBJ1-5
D gene: .
CDR3 DNA: TGTGCCATCAGTGAGTATCGCAATCAGCCCCAGCATTTT
CDR3 protein: CAISEYRNQPQHF

clone size: .
V gene: TRBV27
J gene: TRBJ1-1
D gene: TRBD1
CDR3 DNA: TGTGCCAGCAGTTCCGTTCGACCCCATTCCGGGACAGGCATGAACACTGAAGCTTTCTTT
CDR3 protein: CASSSVRPHSGTGMNTEAFF

clone size: .
V gene: TRBV27
J gene: TRBJ1-1
D gene: .
CDR3 DNA: TGTGCCAGCAAAAGGACCTCGGCCGACACTGAAGCTTTCTTT
CDR3 protein: CASKRTSADTEAFF

clone size: .
V gene: TRBV13
J gene: TRBJ2-3
D gene: TRBD1
CDR3 DNA: TGTGCCAGCAGCCCTTCGGGACAGGGTGAAGATACGCAGTATTTT
CDR3 protein: CASSPSGQGEDTQYF

clone size: .
V gene: TRBV2
J gene: TRBJ2-3
D gene: TRBD2
CDR3 DNA: TGTGCCAGCAGTGGGACTAGCGGGATCCCAGATACGCAGTATTTT
CDR3 protein: CASSGTSGIPDTQYF